This is a list of T cell receptor beta chains from one sample in a study of early T cells in non-severe SARS-CoV-2 infection. Via MiXCR, TCRdb re-called the 5' RACE reads, giving one row per CDR3 protein. This table has around 70,000 distinct CDR3 sequences, approximately 12% appearing once. The specimen sequenced was whole blood. These receptors originate from an adult who was a healthcare worker with PCR-confirmed SARS-CoV-2 infection or an uninfected control (not recorded which). The CDR3 runs from the conserved cysteine through the conserved F or W. D genes are given only for firm matches. Expanded clones are given a class, and other clones once, few, many or no size at all.

TRBJ2-6	many	TRBV30	16	NA	TGTGCCTGGAGTGGGCAGGCCAGCTCTGGGGCCAACGTCCTGACTTTC	CAWSGQASSGANVLTF
TRBJ2-7	NA	TRBV4-2	15	TRBD2	TGTGCCAGCAGCCAGTCCCTAGCGGGCGCATACGAGCAGTACTTC	CASSQSLAGAYEQYF
TRBJ1-5	few	TRBV4-1	16	NA	TGCGCCAGCAGCCAACTAAGGCAGTCAGGGTATCAGCCCCAGCATTTT	CASSQLRQSGYQPQHF
TRBJ2-1	many	TRBV20-1	14	NA	TGCAGTGCTAGAGATCCGGGACTTACCAATGAGCAGTTCTTC	CSARDPGLTNEQFF
TRBJ2-4	many	TRBV7-2	16	NA	TGTGCCAGCAGCTCTAGCTGGGTCCTAGCCAAAAACATTCAGTACTTC	CASSSSWVLAKNIQYF
TRBJ2-7	few	TRBV6-2/TRBV6-3	11	NA	TGTGCCAGCAGTTACCACGAGGAGCAGTACTTC	CASSYHEEQYF
TRBJ1-1	NA	TRBV30	14	NA	TGTGCCTGGAGAGGGGGGGCGCGGAACACTGAAGCTTTCTTT	CAWRGGARNTEAFF
TRBJ1-6	many	TRBV20-1	16	NA	TGCAGTGCTAGAGATCGGGGAAGGACCGATAATTCACCCCTCCACTTT	CSARDRGRTDNSPLHF
TRBJ2-1	NA	TRBV27	15	NA	TGTGCCAGCAGCCCATGGCAGGGGATCTACAATGAGCAGTTCTTC	CASSPWQGIYNEQFF
TRBJ1-3	few	TRBV5-6	17	TRBD1	TGTGCCAGCAGCCCCATGGACAGGGGATCTGCCGGAAACACCATATATTTT	CASSPMDRGSAGNTIYF
TRBJ2-2	few	TRBV20-1	14	TRBD2	TGCAGTGCTAGGACTAGCGGGACGACCGGGGAGCTGTTTTTT	CSARTSGTTGELFF
TRBJ2-7	few	TRBV7-3	15	NA	TGTGCCAGCAGCTTATTTCTAGGACCCTCCTACGAGCAGTACTTC	CASSLFLGPSYEQYF
TRBJ2-5	NA	TRBV12-3/TRBV12-4	15	NA	TGTGCCAGCAGTTTACTCTCCGATATCCAAGAGACCCAGTACTTC	CASSLLSDIQETQYF
TRBJ2-7	many	TRBV3-1	13	TRBD1	TGTGCCAGCAGCCCCAGGGGGTACTACGAGCAGTACTTC	CASSPRGYYEQYF
TRBJ2-7	many	TRBV5-1	14	NA	TGCGCCAGCAGCTTGTCTGGGACGGAATACGAGCAGTACTTC	CASSLSGTEYEQYF
TRBJ2-3	many	TRBV7-6	16	TRBD2	TGTGCCAGCACCACCGGACTAGCGCCGTACACAGATACGCAGTATTTT	CASTTGLAPYTDTQYF
TRBJ2-7	NA	TRBV29-1	13	NA	TGCAGCGTTGTTGACGAAAAGCCCTACGAGCAGTACTTC	CSVVDEKPYEQYF
TRBJ1-6	NA	TRBV12-3/TRBV12-4	13	NA	TGTGCCAGCAGTTTCGGGGTAAACTCACCCCTCCACTTT	CASSFGVNSPLHF
TRBJ2-1	few	TRBV7-3	15	TRBD2	TGTGCCAGCAGCTTACAGACTAGCGGATACAATGAGCAGTTCTTC	CASSLQTSGYNEQFF
TRBJ2-7	many	TRBV28	16	TRBD1	TGTGCCAGCAGGTCCCCTCGGGACAGGGGGACGCGCGAGCAGTACTTC	CASRSPRDRGTREQYF
TRBJ2-4	many	TRBV28	15	TRBD2	TGTGCCAGCAGTTTAAGACCGACCGGGAGGGTCATTCAGTACTTC	CASSLRPTGRVIQYF
TRBJ2-3	NA	TRBV7-2	15	NA	TGTGCCAGCAGCTTGACGGGATCCGGGGTGGTTACGCAGTATTTT	CASSLTGSGVVTQYF
TRBJ2-2	NA	TRBV2	15	TRBD2	TGTGCCAGCAAGGCGAGCGGGAGAGGGAGCGGGGAGCTGTTTTTT	CASKASGRGSGELFF
TRBJ2-6	few	TRBV5-1	17	TRBD1	TGCGCCAGCAGCTTTGACAGGGCTAACACTGGGGCCAACGTCCTGACTTTC	CASSFDRANTGANVLTF
TRBJ1-2	many	TRBV6-2/TRBV6-3	15	TRBD1	TGTGCCAGCAGTTACACTGAAGGGGGCAGCTATGGCTACACCTTC	CASSYTEGGSYGYTF
TRBJ2-7	few	TRBV29-1	12	NA	TGCAGCGTTGCGGCAGGGGACTACGAGCAGTACTTC	CSVAAGDYEQYF
TRBJ2-5	NA	TRBV3-1	14	NA	TGTGCCAGCAGCCCCCTTAGCGGTCAAGAGACCCAGTACTTC	CASSPLSGQETQYF
TRBJ2-5	NA	TRBV7-2	13	NA	TGTGCCAGCAGCTTAACAGGGCTAGAGACCCAGTACTTC	CASSLTGLETQYF
TRBJ2-5	NA	TRBV3-1	15	TRBD2	TGTGCCAGCAGCCACCCCGGGAGGGCCTCGGAGACCCAGTACTTC	CASSHPGRASETQYF
TRBJ2-2	many	TRBV2	16	NA	TGTGCCAGCAGCCAGGGGGAACTAGCGGCCACCGGGGAGCTGTTTTTT	CASSQGELAATGELFF
TRBJ2-3	NA	TRBV12-3/TRBV12-4	18	NA	TGTGCCAGCAGCTTTTTGGGGGGAGTTACCCCCTTTACAGATACGCAGTATTTT	CASSFLGGVTPFTDTQYF
TRBJ2-1	few	TRBV7-3	14	TRBD2	TGTGCCAGCAGCTTGCTAGCGGGAGGGGGTGAGCAGTTCTTC	CASSLLAGGGEQFF
TRBJ2-5	NA	TRBV28	12	TRBD2	TGTGCCAGCCTCGGGGGGTCTGAGACCCAGTACTTC	CASLGGSETQYF
TRBJ2-6	few	TRBV6-5	16	NA	TGTGCCAGCAGAGTAGGGGCCCTATCTGGGGCCAACGTCCTGACTTTC	CASRVGALSGANVLTF
TRBJ1-2	NA	TRBV6-5	13	NA	TGTGCCAGCAGCTCAGGGGAGGACTATGGCTACACCTTC	CASSSGEDYGYTF
TRBJ2-5	few	TRBV28	15	NA	TGTGCCAGCAGCTCACCCAAGGAAGGGCCGAAGACCCAGTACTTC	CASSSPKEGPKTQYF
TRBJ2-3	NA	TRBV5-1	16	TRBD1	TGCGCCAGCAGCTTAGGGGACAGGGCGATGACAGATACGCAGTATTTT	CASSLGDRAMTDTQYF
TRBJ2-1	many	TRBV20-1	13	NA	TGCAGTGTTGGGGACCAGACCAATAATGAGCAGTTCTTC	CSVGDQTNNEQFF
TRBJ1-4	many	TRBV7-2	12	NA	TGTGCCAGCAGCTTAGTAGGTGAAAAACTGTTTTTT	CASSLVGEKLFF
TRBJ2-2	NA	TRBV20-1	14	TRBD1	TGCAGTGCTAGAAGGGACAGGGACACCGCGGAGCTGTTTTTT	CSARRDRDTAELFF
TRBJ2-5	many	TRBV12-3/TRBV12-4	13	NA	TGTGCCAGCAGTTTAACTAGATGGGAGACCCAGTACTTC	CASSLTRWETQYF
TRBJ1-6	many	TRBV20-1	16	TRBD1	TGCAGTGCTACCCCAGGGGGCGGTCTGAATAATTCACCCCTCCACTTT	CSATPGGGLNNSPLHF
TRBJ2-5	NA	TRBV4-2	14	NA	TGTGCCAGCAGCCAAGGTTCCCTTACAGAGACCCAGTACTTC	CASSQGSLTETQYF
TRBJ1-5	many	TRBV6-4	16	TRBD1	TGTGCCACCCAAAGGGACAGACTCAATAGCAATCAGCCCCAGCATTTT	CATQRDRLNSNQPQHF
TRBJ2-3	many	TRBV27	16	TRBD2	TGTGCCAGCAGCTCTAGCGGGAGGGCCGGCAGAGATACGCAGTATTTT	CASSSSGRAGRDTQYF
TRBJ2-2	many	TRBV29-1	15	TRBD1	TGCAGCGTCGAACCGGGACAGGGGGCAGGCGGGGAGCTGTTTTTT	CSVEPGQGAGGELFF
TRBJ2-7	few	TRBV7-7	12	NA	TGTGCCAGCAGCGTAAATGGAGTAGAGCAGTACTTC	CASSVNGVEQYF
TRBJ1-3	NA	TRBV6-6	13	NA	TGTGCCAGCAGTTATGGGCCCAGGAACACCATATATTTT	CASSYGPRNTIYF
TRBJ1-5	few	TRBV7-2	15	NA	TGTGCCAGCAGCCCCTCGAGGTTGACGGATCAGCCCCAGCATTTT	CASSPSRLTDQPQHF
TRBJ2-2	medium-sized	TRBV7-7	12	NA	TGTGCCAGCAGTCCTACAGGCGGGGAGCTGTTTTTT	CASSPTGGELFF
TRBJ2-2	few	TRBV7-3	15	NA	TGTGCCAGCAGCTTAAGACTCGGCGACACCGGGGAGCTGTTTTTT	CASSLRLGDTGELFF
TRBJ2-6	NA	TRBV7-9	17	TRBD1	TGTGCCAGCAGGCCCGGACAGGGGGCTCCTGGGGCCAACGTCCTGACTTTC	CASRPGQGAPGANVLTF
TRBJ1-2	many	TRBV5-8	14	NA	TGTGCCAGCAGCTTGAGGGGGGTCCCCTATGGCTACACCTTC	CASSLRGVPYGYTF
TRBJ2-7	many	TRBV9	15	TRBD2	TGTGCCAGCAGCCCGGGACTAGCGTCCTCCTACGAGCAGTACTTC	CASSPGLASSYEQYF
TRBJ1-5	many	TRBV12-3/TRBV12-4	12	NA	TGTGCCAGCAGCCTTGATTACCAGGCCCAGCATTTT	CASSLDYQAQHF
TRBJ2-2	NA	TRBV7-3	16	TRBD2	TGTGCCAGCAGCTTATTCGGGAGGGCCTCTACAGGGGAGCTGTTTTTT	CASSLFGRASTGELFF